These T cell receptor beta chains were read from a single sample in a study of blood T cell repertoires in COVID-19. Libraries were prepared by immunoSEQ multiplex PCR; TCRdb keeps only in-frame clonotypes and omits some of them. The sample has some 96,000 clones, around four fifths seen once. The sample was peripheral blood. Every receptor here comes from a man between 70 and 80 years old with active or convalescent COVID-19. Both conserved end residues are part of each CDR3. D genes are given only for firm matches. The size of a clone is reported for some rows only, either as once, few or many, or as a class for expanded clones.

-	-	TRBJ2-4	TRBV4-3	TGCGCCAGCAGCCCCAGGGACGGGGGCAAAAACATTCAGTACTTC	CASSPRDGGKNIQYF
-	TRBD1	TRBJ2-4	TRBV2	TGTGCCAGCAGTCCGGGACAGGGGACCATCATTCAGTACTTC	CASSPGQGTIIQYF
few	TRBD1	TRBJ1-2	TRBV19	TGTGCCAGTAAGGAGACAGGGGATCGATTATATGGCTACACCTTC	CASKETGDRLYGYTF
-	-	TRBJ2-7	TRBV7-2	TGTGCCAGCAGCTTAGGCGGGGATGCCTACGAGCAGTACTTC	CASSLGGDAYEQYF
few	TRBD1	TRBJ2-3	TRBV6-2/TRBV6-3	TGTGCCAGCAGTTACCGGGACAGGGTTAGCCCAGATACGCAGTATTTT	CASSYRDRVSPDTQYF
-	TRBD1	TRBJ1-5	TRBV2	TGTGCCAGCAGCCCGCCGGACAGGGCGCTCAATCAGCCCCAGCATTTT	CASSPPDRALNQPQHF
-	-	TRBJ2-1	TRBV7-2	TGTGCCAGCAGCTTAGAATTCAGCAATGAGCAGTTCTTC	CASSLEFSNEQFF
-	TRBD1	TRBJ1-2	TRBV9	TGTGCCAGCAGCAACGCCCAGACAGGGGGGAACTATGGCTACACCTTC	CASSNAQTGGNYGYTF
-	TRBD1	TRBJ2-5	TRBV3-1/TRBV3-2	TGTGCCAGCACCCCCTCCGGACAGGGGAGAGAGACCCAGTACTTC	CASTPSGQGRETQYF
once	-	TRBJ2-1	TRBV15	TGTGCCACCAGCAGAGACCCCCAGGGGCACGATGAGCAGTTCTTC	CATSRDPQGHDEQFF